This T cell receptor beta chain was identified during a study of type 1 and type 2 diabetes patients. Looking at the study overall: The cohort mixed type 1 diabetes, type 2 diabetes and nondiabetic donors.

Genomic DNA was the PCR template. The TCR beta CDR3 region was amplified using 30 forward and 13 reverse primers. TCRdb called the multiplex PCR reads again in MiXCR, with one record for every CDR3 protein. The sample has 250,000 or so distinct CDR3 sequences; 40% to 50% are singletons. Germline CDR1 reads MNHEY; CDR2 reads SVGAGI. V dropped 8 bases and J dropped 1 base, with 11 bases sitting between them. This CDR3 contains 13 residues. Anyone with other autoimmune disease or infection in the prior four weeks was excluded. Ten milliliters of peripheral blood were collected from each participant. This receptor was identified in a man aged 18 to 30 with type 2 diabetes. The specimen sequenced was peripheral blood mononuclear cells (PBMCs). This chain uses TRBV6-5 with TRBJ1-1; TRBD1 might be the D (6 bases). CDR3 coding DNA: TGTGCCAGCGCTGACAGGAGGAACACTGAAGCTTTCTTT. This translates into CASADRRNTEAFF.